This T cell receptor (beta chain) is from a study of immune evolution from preneoplasia to lung adenocarcinoma (dated by TCRdb to 2020 to 2022). With regard to the full study: HLA loss of heterozygosity was seen in roughly 7%, 15% and 33% of AIS, MIA and ADC lesions, and in no AAH lesions. A total of 50 to 55 patients with pulmonary nodules who underwent surgical resection were included in the overall cohort. It was reported in the study that under 110 samples were used for TCR sequencing. A total of about 51 patients contributed TCR sequencing data. The immune data were integrated with whole exome sequencing and methylation data obtained from the same cohort of nodules. Sample size was determined by specimen availability and not by a prior power calculation. POLYSOLVER was used to infer Class I HLA alleles from exome data, while LOHHLA was used to detect allele-specific HLA loss. Resected precursor lesions (AAH, AIS, MIA) and invasive adenocarcinomas were compared with paired morphologically normal lung tissue. The study used immune gene expression, TCR sequencing and multiplex immunofluorescence to profile the immune contexture of lung adenocarcinoma precursors and invasive adenocarcinoma. Here is what the overall study found, with its caveats: Because all patients were from Japan and China, applicability to Western populations was uncertain. Top T cell clone frequencies were highest in normal lung and appeared to decrease progressively from AAH through AIS, MIA and invasive adenocarcinoma. The findings reflected association rather than direct causation, and larger cohorts with long-term follow-up and longitudinal biopsies were considered necessary. The highest clonality was observed in normal lung, whereas higher T cell density and diversity but lower clonality appeared to be present in later-stage lesions. T cell clonality was highest in KRAS-mutant nodules compared with EGFR-mutant or double wild-type lesions.

Patients underwent resection in Japan or China between the mid-2010s and the late 2010s. Two lung cancer pathologists independently reviewed H&E slides to confirm the histologic diagnosis of every case. Premalignant or tumor cells were enriched for nucleic acid extraction by macro-dissection performed after pathologic assessment. DNA was isolated from FFPE tissue using the AllPrep DNA/RNA FFPE Kit. According to the germline V gene, CDR1 reads SGHVS and CDR2 reads FQNEAQ. Counted from cysteine to phenylalanine, this CDR3 has 15 amino acids. The CDR3 DNA has 45 bases and is translated from base 1. Trimming leaves V shorter by 2 bases and J shorter by 2 bases, with the junction holding 3 bases beyond the gene matches. For this clone: No antigen is known for it. No qualities accompany the bases; no much larger clone lies one base away.

Using the immunoSEQ hsTCRbeta Kit, TCR beta CDR3 regions were sequenced from DNA. Per the original workflow: The ImmunoSEQ Analyzer was used to analyse the TCR sequencing data. T cell clonality was defined as 1 minus Pielou's evenness computed on productive rearrangements. To measure T cell diversity, the inverse Simpson index was applied to productive templates. T cell density was defined as TCR beta template counts normalized to usable DNA, with usable DNA estimated by amplification and sequencing of housekeeping genes. Two-sided Kruskal-Wallis tests were used to compare TCR metrics across histologic stages. What TCRdb holds here is the immuneACCESS table cut down to in-frame rearrangements. Part of the clones is not present; checked against another copy, under half of the missing clones reflect an unresolved V gene, and the others are unexplained. V, J and clone size reflect that table, while D and trimming were determined from the DNA. The sample table holds about 7,500 clones, of which about 85% were seen once. Jointly, the top ten make up roughly 2.5% of the sample.

The chain couples TRBV7-8 to TRBJ2-1, and 7 bases in between align with TRBD2. The sequence came from a person aged 80 or older with lung adenocarcinoma. Input material: FFPE minimally invasive lung adenocarcinoma tissue. What this sample's cell subset or site label stands for: micro-invasive lung adenocarcinoma (MIA). The CDR3 is CASSLREGTYNEQFF. The nucleotide sequence is given as TGTGCCAGCAGCTTAAGGGAGGGAACCTACAATGAGCAGTTCTTC.